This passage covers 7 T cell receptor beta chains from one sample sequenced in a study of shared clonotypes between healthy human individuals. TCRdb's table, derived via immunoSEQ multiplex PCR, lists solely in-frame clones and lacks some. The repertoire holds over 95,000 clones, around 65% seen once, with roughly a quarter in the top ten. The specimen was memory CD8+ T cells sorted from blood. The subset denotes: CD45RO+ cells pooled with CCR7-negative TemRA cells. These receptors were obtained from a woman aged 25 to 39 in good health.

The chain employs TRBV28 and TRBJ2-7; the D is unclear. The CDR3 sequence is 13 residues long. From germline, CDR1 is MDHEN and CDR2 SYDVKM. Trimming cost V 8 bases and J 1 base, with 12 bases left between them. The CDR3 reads CASCLDGSYEQYF. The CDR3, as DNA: TGTGCCAGCTGCCTGGACGGATCCTACGAGCAGTACTTC.

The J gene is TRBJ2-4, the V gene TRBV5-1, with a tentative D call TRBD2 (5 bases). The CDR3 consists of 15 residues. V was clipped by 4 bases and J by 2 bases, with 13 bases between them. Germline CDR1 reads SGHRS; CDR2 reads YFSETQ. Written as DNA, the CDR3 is TGCGCCAGCAGCCTGCAACTAGGACCCAAAAACATTCAGTACTTC. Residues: CASSLQLGPKNIQYF.

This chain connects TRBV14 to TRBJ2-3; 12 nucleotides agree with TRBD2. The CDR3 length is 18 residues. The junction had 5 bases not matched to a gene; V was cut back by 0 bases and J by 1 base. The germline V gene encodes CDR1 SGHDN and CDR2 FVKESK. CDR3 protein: CASSQDKLAGGGTDTQYF. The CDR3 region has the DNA TGTGCCAGCAGCCAAGACAAACTAGCGGGAGGTGGCACAGATACGCAGTATTTT.

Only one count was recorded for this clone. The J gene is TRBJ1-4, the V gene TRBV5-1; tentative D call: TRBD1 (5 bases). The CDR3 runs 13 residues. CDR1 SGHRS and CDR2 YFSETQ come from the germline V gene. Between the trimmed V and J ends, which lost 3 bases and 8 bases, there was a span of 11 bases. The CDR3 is CASSWDPREKLFF. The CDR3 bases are TGCGCCAGCAGCTGGGACCCACGGGAAAAACTGTTTTTT.

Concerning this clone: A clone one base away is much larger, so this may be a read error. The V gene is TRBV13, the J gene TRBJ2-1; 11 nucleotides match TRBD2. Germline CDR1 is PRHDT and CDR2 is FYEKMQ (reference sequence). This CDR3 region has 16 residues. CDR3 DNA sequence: TGTGCCAGCAGCTTTCTTAGCGGGAGGGCCGAGGATGAGCGGTTCTTC. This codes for CASSFLSGRAEDERFF.

The CDR3 loop reads CASSESGAAGELFF. The CDR3 DNA reads TGTGCCAGCAGTGAGTCTGGCGCCGCGGGGGAGCTGTTTTTT. The gene calls are TRBV6-1 and TRBJ2-2; no clear D. The CDR3 contains 14 residues. The germline V gene has CDR1 MNHNS and CDR2 SASEGT. The V end lost 3 bases, the J end lost 8 bases, and 13 bases lay between the germline ends.

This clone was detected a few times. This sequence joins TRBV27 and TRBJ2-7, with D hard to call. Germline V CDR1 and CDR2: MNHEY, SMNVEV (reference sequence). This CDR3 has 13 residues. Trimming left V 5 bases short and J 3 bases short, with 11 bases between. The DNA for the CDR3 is TGTGCCAGCAGTACAAGGGCCTACTACGAGCAGTACTTC. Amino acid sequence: CASSTRAYYEQYF.